The sequence of this T cell receptor beta chain was determined in a study of T cells after yellow fever vaccination. Notes on the study in general: Repertoires obtained by FACS sorting could include abundant clonotypes that entered as contaminants from the bulk population. At under 98% for CD4 and about 88% for CD8, most primary-vaccination clones showed up again after the booster.

UMIs were added to TCR cDNA along with a universal primer site when it was made by 5'RACE template switching. TCRdb re-derived calls from the 5' RACE reads in MiXCR, one entry per CDR3 protein. Of some 350,000 distinct CDR3 sequences in the sample, 6% to 8% were seen once. This clonotype was seen a handful of times. Its target is unknown. The CDR3 covers 15 residues. CDR1 is SGDLS and CDR2 is YYNGEE in the germline V gene. Trimming stripped 0 bases from V and 0 bases from J, with 8 bases between. Sequencing was performed on PBMCs, taken 5 days after the yellow fever booster vaccination. The clonotype originates from a man aged 30 to 39 who received the YFV17D yellow fever vaccine. The gene calls are TRBV9 and TRBJ2-3; D is unresolved. CDR3 sequence (DNA): TGTGCCAGCAGCGTAGGGGCTTGGAGCACAGATACGCAGTATTTT. It is translated as CASSVGAWSTDTQYF.